This T cell receptor (beta chain) appears in the sequencing data of a study of blood T cell repertoires in COVID-19. Study as a whole: T cells, B-cell-depleted T cells, or PBMCs supplied cDNA or gDNA.

Authors' methods: Estimates of nucleated cell counts were drawn from the amplification of reference gene primers. TCRdb's copy holds only in-frame clones and misses some; the assay was immunoSEQ multiplex PCR. The DNA gave D and trimming, while V, J and clone size come from that table. The sample yields about 300,000 clones, around 86% seen once. Germline CDR1 and CDR2: SNHLY and FYNNEI. The CDR3 runs to 15 residues. V shed 6 bases and J 8 bases; nucleotides not matched to a gene: 11. The TCR originated in a man between 65 and 85 years old with acute or convalescent COVID-19. The sample was peripheral blood. The rearrangement uses TRBV2 and TRBJ1-4, with 8 bases that match TRBD1. DNA of the CDR3: TGTGCCAGCAGGGGGGAGACAGGGGTAGGGGAAAAACTGTTTTTT. Translating gives CASRGETGVGEKLFF.